What follows are 31 T cell receptor beta chains derived from one specimen sequenced in a study of blood T cell repertoires in COVID-19. Profiling relied on immunoSEQ multiplex PCR, and the TCRdb table lists in-frame clones only, not all of them. The sample contains about 70,000 clones, approximately 90% of which appear only once. The sample consisted of peripheral blood. These receptors were obtained from a woman older than 75 with acute or convalescent COVID-19.

The J gene is TRBJ2-5, the V gene TRBV4-1; 9 bases are shared with TRBD2. This CDR3 is 14 amino acids long. V trimming: 4 bases; J trimming: 5 bases; junction bases outside the gene matches: 5. Germline CDR1 MGHRA, CDR2 YSYEKL. CDR3 in DNA: TGCGCCAGCAGCCGAGTCGGACTAGCGGAGACCCAGTACTTC. Translation gives CASSRVGLAETQYF.

The chain joins TRBV19 to TRBJ1-5, with 9 bases identical to TRBD1. J gave up 2 bases and V 11 bases, and 25 bases lay outside the gene matches. Looked up from germline, CDR1 is LNHDA and CDR2 is SQIVND (reference sequence). This CDR3 has 20 residues. The CDR3: CAPIPTSLNRGRRGNQPQHF. The CDR3 DNA reads as TGTGCCCCGATACCAACCTCCTTAAACAGGGGGCGCAGGGGCAATCAGCCCCAGCATTTT.

CDR3 DNA: TGTGCCAGCAGTTTACCCACGACTAGCGGGAGGGATGAGCAGTTCTTC. It yields the protein CASSLPTTSGRDEQFF. The chain joins TRBV28 to TRBJ2-1; 14 bases are a match to TRBD2. The CDR3 sequence is 16 residues long. The germline V gene encodes CDR1 MDHEN and CDR2 SYDVKM. Germline trimming cut 2 bases from V and 8 bases from J; bases unmatched to any gene: 5.

The V gene is TRBV6-1, the J gene TRBJ1-2, with a possible D match to TRBD1 (5 bases). Trimming took off 1 base at V and 6 bases at J, with 12 bases between the two ends. The CDR3 covers 14 residues. From germline, CDR1 is MNHNS and CDR2 SASEGT. The CDR3 spells CASSEGVRANGYTF. CDR3 nucleotide sequence: TGTGCCAGCAGTGAAGGGGTCAGGGCCAATGGCTACACCTTC.

This sequence joins TRBV11-2 and TRBJ2-2; 9 nucleotides agree with TRBD1. J lost 4 bases, V lost 1 base, and 7 bases had no gene match. Germline-derived CDR1 and CDR2 are SGHAT and FQNNGV. The CDR3 contains 17 residues. CDR3 loop: CASSLGRTGAITGELFF. CDR3 nucleotide sequence: TGTGCCAGCAGCTTAGGAAGGACAGGGGCCATCACCGGGGAGCTGTTTTTT.

The chain combines TRBV20-1 with TRBJ2-1, with 7 bases matching TRBD2. Looked up from germline, CDR1 is DFQATT and CDR2 is SNEGSKA (reference sequence). CDR3 length: 11 residues. After removal of 6 bases from V and 10 bases from J, the junction contained 6 bases not matched to a gene. CDR3 sequence (DNA): TGCAGTGCCTGGGAACTAGCGGAGCAGTTCTTC. It yields the protein CSAWELAEQFF.

The rearrangement links TRBV7-2 to TRBJ1-1; tentative D call: TRBD1 (5 bases). Germline CDR1 reads SGHTA; CDR2 reads FQGNSA. Trimming removed 4 bases from V and 0 bases from J, with 6 bases in between. This CDR3 has 13 amino acids. The CDR3 reads CASSSTVNTEAFF. CDR3 nucleotide sequence: TGTGCCAGCAGCTCGACAGTGAACACTGAAGCTTTCTTT.

The sample holds a few counts of this clone. The same CDR3 also results from other DNA sequences found in this sample. V gene TRBV6-5 combines with J gene TRBJ1-2; 8 nucleotides agree with TRBD1. Germline V lookup: CDR1 MNHEY, CDR2 SVGAGI. CDR3 length: 14 residues. Trimming cost V 4 bases and J 4 bases; bases outside gene matches: 5. CDR3 nucleotides: TGTGCCAGCAGTTCCACAGGGGGGGGCTATGGCTACACCTTC. Its translation is CASSSTGGGYGYTF.

The rearrangement uses TRBV6-2 or TRBV6-3 and TRBJ2-2, with 13 bases matching TRBD2. The CDR3 length is 18 residues. Losses at the gene ends were 4 bases for V and 4 bases for J; bases not matched to a gene: 9. The germline gives CDR1 MNHEY, CDR2 SVGEGT. CDR3 loop: CASSSQLAGGPATGELFF. CDR3 DNA sequence: TGTGCCAGCAGTTCCCAACTAGCGGGGGGGCCGGCCACCGGGGAGCTGTTTTTT.

The genes are TRBV2 and TRBJ1-4; D unclear. Germline V lookup: CDR1 SNHLY, CDR2 FYNNEI. Trimming stripped 6 bases from V and 7 bases from J, with 18 bases between. This CDR3 contains 15 residues. The CDR3 sequence: CASSDSGRSGEKLFF. DNA for the CDR3: TGTGCCAGCAGCGATTCGGGTCGGTCGGGTGAAAAACTGTTTTTT.

The chain has TRBV27 and TRBJ1-5; 8 bases are shared with TRBD1. The V segment lost 6 bases and the J segment 7 bases; nucleotides outside the gene matches: 5. The CDR3 has 13 residues. Germline V lookup: CDR1 MNHEY, CDR2 SMNVEV (reference sequence). CDR3 residues: CASSGQGGQPQHF. The CDR3 DNA reads TGTGCCAGCAGCGGACAGGGAGGCCAGCCCCAGCATTTT.

The V gene is TRBV6-6, the J gene TRBJ1-6; D is uncertain. Germline lookup yields CDR1 MNHNY and CDR2 SVGAGI (reference sequence). Deletions cut 9 bases from V and 8 bases from J, with 14 bases between. There are 13 residues in the CDR3. CDR3 in amino acids: CARYVSGDSPLHF. As DNA, the CDR3 is TGTGCCAGGTACGTCTCCGGGGATTCACCCCTCCACTTT.

This clone was seen only a few times. The V call is TRBV20-1, the J call TRBJ1-2, with TRBD1 as a possible D gene (5 bases). From germline, CDR1 is DFQATT and CDR2 SNEGSKA (reference sequence). This CDR3 contains 15 residues. The ends were cut back, 3 bases at V and 2 bases at J, with 16 bases in the middle. The CDR3 sequence is CSASFGGFRNYGYTF. CDR3 coding DNA: TGCAGTGCTAGTTTTGGGGGGTTTAGGAACTATGGCTACACCTTC.

This clone was detected once. J is TRBJ1-1 and V is TRBV28, with D tentatively TRBD1 (5 bases). This CDR3 region has 15 residues. The germline gives CDR1 MDHEN, CDR2 SYDVKM. Trimming stripped 2 bases from V and 11 bases from J, with 21 bases between. CDR3 protein: CASSLGGTRGVEAFF. Written as DNA, the CDR3 is TGTGCCAGCAGTTTAGGCGGGACTAGAGGAGTGGAGGCTTTCTTT.

This rearrangement joins TRBV18 to TRBJ2-1; 12 bases line up with TRBD1. The J segment lost 5 bases and the V segment lost 2 bases, leaving 4 bases of the junction unmatched. The CDR3 sequence is 16 residues long. Germline CDR1 KGHSH, CDR2 LQKENI. The CDR3 DNA reads TGTGCCAGCTCACCATTGGGACAGGGGGCCAACAATGAGCAGTTCTTC. It codes for CASSPLGQGANNEQFF.

V is TRBV5-6 and J is TRBJ1-2; TRBD1 agrees at 9 bases. The CDR3 has 15 amino acids. After removal of 3 bases from V and 8 bases from J, the junction contained 11 bases not matched to a gene. Germline values: CDR1 SGHDT, CDR2 YYEEEE. In DNA form, the CDR3 reads TGTGCCAGCAGCTACCCTACAGGGGGCGCCTGGGGCTACACCTTC. It encodes CASSYPTGGAWGYTF.

Points on this clone: One junction end does not reproduce the germline sequence, and a read error may be involved. V gene TRBV27 combines with J gene TRBJ1-5, with a tentative D call TRBD1 (5 bases). The germline V gene encodes CDR1 MNHEY and CDR2 SMNVEV (reference sequence). This CDR3 spans 12 amino acids. The CDR3 protein is CREGGGNQPQHF. DNA for the CDR3: TGCCGGGAGGGAGGGGGCAATCAGCCCCAGCATTTT.

This sequence joins TRBV15 and TRBJ2-7; 12 bases agree with TRBD2. The CDR3 has 15 amino acids. Germline trimming cut 1 base from V and 4 bases from J; bases unmatched to any gene: 2. Germline CDR1 LNHNV, CDR2 YYDKDF (reference sequence). As DNA, the CDR3 is TGTGCCACCAGCAGAGGGACTAGCGGGATGTACGAGCAGTACTTC. Its protein product is CATSRGTSGMYEQYF. The whole variable domain, remainder taken from reference TRBV15 and TRBJ2-7, is DAMVIQNPRYQVTQFGKPVTLSCSQTLNHNVMYWYQQKSSQAPKLLFHYYDKDFNNEADTPDNFQSRRPNTSFCFLDIRSPGLGDTAMYLCATSRGTSGMYEQYFGPGTRLTVT.

J is TRBJ1-4 and V is TRBV5-1, with TRBD1 matching over 7 bases. Trimming removed 4 bases from V and 5 bases from J; junction bases left unmatched: 8. The CDR3 sequence is 15 residues long. The germline V gene has CDR1 SGHRS and CDR2 YFSETQ. The CDR3 DNA follows: TGCGCCAGCAGCCAAATAGGACAGGTCAATGAAAAACTGTTTTTT. Translating it yields CASSQIGQVNEKLFF.

The rearrangement joins TRBV7-2 to TRBJ2-7; D possibly corresponds to TRBD2 (6 bases). The CDR3 totals 16 residues. V was pared by 2 bases and J by 3 bases, with 17 bases between. The germline V gene encodes CDR1 SGHTA and CDR2 FQGNSA. The CDR3 protein is CASSLLPAGLFYEQYF. In DNA, the CDR3 is TGTGCCAGCAGCTTACTCCCAGCGGGCCTCTTCTACGAGCAGTACTTC. The full variable domain, in which reference TRBV7-2 and TRBJ2-7 provide the parts outside the CDR3, is GAGVSQSPSNKVTEKGKDVELRCDPISGHTALYWYRQSLGQGLEFLIYFQGNSAPDKSGLPSDRFSAERTGGSVSTLTIQRTQQEDSAVYLCASSLLPAGLFYEQYFGPGTRLTVT.

This chain connects TRBV19 to TRBJ1-5; D call uncertain. Trimming removed 4 bases from V and 2 bases from J, with 9 bases in between. The CDR3 sequence is 14 residues long. Germline assignment: CDR1 LNHDA and CDR2 SQIVND (reference sequence). CDR3 amino acids: CASSRGLGNQPQHF. The CDR3 bases are TGTGCCAGTAGTAGAGGGCTGGGCAATCAGCCCCAGCATTTT.

This clone was observed a single time. CDR3 residues: CASQGSQETQYF. The CDR3 nucleotides read TGTGCCAGTCAGGGGTCCCAAGAGACCCAGTACTTC. The rearrangement links TRBV11-1 to TRBJ2-5; D perhaps matches TRBD1 (6 bases). Looked up from germline, CDR1 is SGHAT and CDR2 is FQDESV (reference sequence). The CDR3 is 12 residues long. Trimming removed 9 bases from V and 1 base from J, with 9 bases in between. Full variable domain (remainder filled in from reference TRBV11-1 and TRBJ2-5): EAEVAQSPRYKITEKSQAVAFWCDPISGHATLYWYRQILGQGPELLVQFQDESVVDDSQLPKDRFSAERLKGVDSTLKIQPAELGDSAMYLCASQGSQETQYFGPGTRLLVL.

The chain combines TRBV29-1 with TRBJ2-1, with TRBD1 matching over 8 bases. V lost 2 bases to trimming and J lost 5 bases; unmatched junction nucleotides: 5. The CDR3 sequence is 14 residues long. Germline-derived CDR1 and CDR2 are SQVTM and ANQGSEA. The CDR3 loop is CSVESRTGNNEQFF. CDR3 nucleotide sequence: TGCAGCGTTGAATCCCGGACAGGGAACAATGAGCAGTTCTTC.

The table lists this clone with a count of one. This chain joins TRBV10-3 and TRBJ1-3; 8 nucleotides match TRBD1. The CDR3 contains 18 residues. V trimming: 8 bases; J trimming: 1 base; junction bases outside the gene matches: 16. From germline, CDR1 is ENHRY and CDR2 SYGVKD. The CDR3 is CAIATPSDRGSSGNTIYF. The CDR3 DNA is TGTGCCATCGCGACCCCCTCCGACAGGGGATCGTCTGGAAACACCATATATTTT.

The chain couples TRBV24-1 to TRBJ2-1, with 10 bases matching TRBD2. The CDR3 extends over 14 amino acids. V dropped 8 bases and J dropped 5; count of bases not matched to a gene: 5. Germline V gene sequence: CDR1 KGHDR, CDR2 SFDVKD. The CDR3 region has the DNA TGTGCCACCACTTCTAGCGGGGGTAACAATGAGCAGTTCTTC. This gives the protein CATTSSGGNNEQFF.

The rearrangement uses TRBV28 and TRBJ2-3; 7 positions agree with TRBD1. The junction had 6 bases not matched to a gene; V was cut back by 5 bases and J by 1 base. CDR3 size: 15 residues. CDR1 MDHEN and CDR2 SYDVKM come from the germline V gene. This CDR3 is CASSQQGRGTDTQYF. DNA of the CDR3: TGTGCCAGCAGTCAACAGGGGCGGGGCACAGATACGCAGTATTTT.

DNA of the CDR3: TGTGCCAGCAAAAAGGGGTTGAACACTGAAGCTTTCTTT. Its translation is CASKKGLNTEAFF. The chain joins TRBV2 to TRBJ1-1, with TRBD1 as a possible D gene (5 bases). CDR1 is SNHLY and CDR2 is FYNNEI in the germline V gene. Trimming stripped 7 bases from V and 0 bases from J, with 9 bases between. The CDR3 extends over 13 amino acids.

This chain uses TRBV4-3 with TRBJ2-6; D is possibly TRBD1 (7 bases). CDR1 is LGHNA and CDR2 is YSLEER in the germline V gene. The germline V and J ends were trimmed by 1 base and 2 bases, with 9 bases remaining between them. This CDR3 contains 16 residues. CDR3 region: CASSQGGTAGANVLTF. CDR3 DNA: TGCGCCAGCAGCCAAGGCGGGACAGCTGGGGCCAACGTCCTGACTTTC.

The chain has TRBV5-1 and TRBJ2-3; maybe TRBD2 (5 bases). The ends were cut back, 0 bases at V and 4 bases at J, with 15 bases in the middle. The CDR3 contains 16 residues. CDR1 SGHRS and CDR2 YFSETQ come from the germline V gene. The CDR3 nucleotides are TGCGCCAGCAGCTTGGGTCCAAATACTAGGGCAGATACGCAGTATTTT. Protein product: CASSLGPNTRADTQYF.

V gene TRBV7-2 combines with J gene TRBJ2-7; 11 bases fit TRBD1. J was trimmed by 6 bases and V by 6 bases; bases with no gene match: 10. This CDR3 has 15 residues. Germline V gene sequence: CDR1 SGHTA, CDR2 FQGNSA. CDR3 DNA: TGTGCCAGCAGACGGACCGGGACAGGGGGATCCGAGCAGTACTTC. Encoded protein: CASRRTGTGGSEQYF.

The J gene is TRBJ2-4, the V gene TRBV11-2, with D perhaps TRBD2 (5 bases). Germline lookup yields CDR1 SGHAT and CDR2 FQNNGV. The CDR3 is 15 amino acids. V was shortened by 5 bases and J by 3 bases, with 14 bases between the two germline ends. In nucleotides, the CDR3 is TGTGCCAGCAGCAGAAGGGCGGAGGACAAAAACATTCAGTACTTC. It specifies CASSRRAEDKNIQYF.